The TCR beta chain under discussion was sequenced for a study of OX40 agonist ivuxolimab in advanced cancers. In the study overall: Patients were dosed with the agonistic anti-OX40 (CD134) antibody ivuxolimab.

The germline gives CDR1 MNHNS, CDR2 SASEGT. The V end lost 3 bases, the J end lost 5 bases, and 10 bases lay between the germline ends. The CDR3 consists of 13 residues. The assay was immunoSEQ multiplex PCR, and TCRdb's table has in-frame clones only and misses some. The sample yields about 90,000 clones, less than 95% seen once. In regard to this clone: Antigen: not known.

General study findings and limits: CD4+ and CD8+ blood T cells expanded clonally by week 6 at 0.1 to 3.0 mg/kg. Among patients with partial responses at 0.1-3.0 mg/kg, clonal expansion was among the lowest.

Sequenced material: CD4+ or CD8+ T cells sorted from blood, taken in a trial of the OX40 agonist ivuxolimab. The source is an adult with an advanced solid tumor such as melanoma, head and neck, liver or kidney cancer. This sequence joins TRBV6-1 and TRBJ1-1; D not resolved. CDR3 amino acids: CASSEAEATEAFF. The CDR3 DNA reads as TGTGCCAGCAGTGAGGCCGAAGCTACTGAAGCTTTCTTT.